The TCR beta chain described here comes from a study of blood T cells in healthy people across ages. Study-wide findings and caveats: It was not known whether donors were CMV positive (a possible confounder of expanded clonotype changes).

Aged roughly 6 to 100, donors were systemically healthy Caucasians from Russia. A second about 6 to 12 cycle PCR used barcoded and J-beta primers. Using its own MiXCR run on the 5' RACE reads, TCRdb lists one record per CDR3 protein. The sample includes around 1,800,000 distinct CDR3 sequences, about two fifths of them seen just once. CDR3 length: 16 residues. Germline V gene sequence: CDR1 KGHDR, CDR2 SFDVKD. The trim removed 3 bases at V and 5 bases at J, leaving 9 bases unmatched. Regarding this clonotype: The antigen is unknown.

The sequence was obtained from a human donor in good health. The rearrangement uses TRBV24-1 and TRBJ2-5; 9 bases are a match to TRBD1. The sample consisted of blood. CDR3 residues: CATSDRGQGGLETQYF. The CDR3 region has the DNA TGTGCCACCAGTGATCGGGGACAGGGAGGATTGGAGACCCAGTACTTC.